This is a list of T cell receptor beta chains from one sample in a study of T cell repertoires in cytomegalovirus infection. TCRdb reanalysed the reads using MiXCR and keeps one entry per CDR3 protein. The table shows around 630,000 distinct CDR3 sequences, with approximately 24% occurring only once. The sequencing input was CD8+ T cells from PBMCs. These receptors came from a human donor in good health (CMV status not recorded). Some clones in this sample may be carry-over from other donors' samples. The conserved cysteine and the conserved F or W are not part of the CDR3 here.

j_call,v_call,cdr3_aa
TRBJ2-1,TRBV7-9,ASNLAGRGSSYNEQF
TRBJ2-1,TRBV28,ASSLYGGQGNNEQF
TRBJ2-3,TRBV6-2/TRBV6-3,ASSSTAGGSDTQY
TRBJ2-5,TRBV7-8,ASSLVAQKPQETQY
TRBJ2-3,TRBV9,ASSSGSGGPRSTQY
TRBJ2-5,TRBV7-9,ASSARDRGLGETQY
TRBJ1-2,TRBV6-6,ASSTTGGGVIGYT
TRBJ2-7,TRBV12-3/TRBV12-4,ASSTFWDDEQY
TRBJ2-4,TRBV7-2,ASSFGGEYIQY
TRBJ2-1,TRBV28,ASTRLAGTNEQF